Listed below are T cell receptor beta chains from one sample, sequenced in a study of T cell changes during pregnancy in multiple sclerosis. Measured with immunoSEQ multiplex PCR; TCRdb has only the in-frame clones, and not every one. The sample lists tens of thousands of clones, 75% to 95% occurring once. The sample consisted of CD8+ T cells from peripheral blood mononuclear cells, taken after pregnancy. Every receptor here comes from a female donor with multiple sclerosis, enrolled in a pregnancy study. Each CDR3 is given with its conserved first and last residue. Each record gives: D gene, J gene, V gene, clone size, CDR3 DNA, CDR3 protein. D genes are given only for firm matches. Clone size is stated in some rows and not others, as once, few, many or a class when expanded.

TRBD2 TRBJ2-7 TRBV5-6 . TGTGCCAGCAGCTTTGGGACTAGCTTCTACGAGCAGTACTTC CASSFGTSFYEQYF
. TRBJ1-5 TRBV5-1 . TGCGCCAGCAGCTTGGACAGGGTCCCCCCCTATAGCAATCAGCCCCAGCATTTT CASSLDRVPPYSNQPQHF
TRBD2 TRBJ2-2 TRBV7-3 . TGTGCCAGCAGCTTGAATCCGGGACTAGCGGGGGCCGTGGGCGGGGAGCTGTTTTTT CASSLNPGLAGAVGGELFF
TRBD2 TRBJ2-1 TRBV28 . TGTGCCAGCATGCGGGAGTCGGAGCAGTTCTTC CASMRESEQFF
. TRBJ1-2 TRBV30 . TGTAGGTATTATGGGGGGTTCTATGGCTACACCTTC CRYYGGFYGYTF
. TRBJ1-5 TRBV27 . TGTGCCAGCAGTACGGGACAATATAGCAATCAGCCCCAGCATTTT CASSTGQYSNQPQHF
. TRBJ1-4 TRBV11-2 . TGTGCCAGCAGCTTAGAAGTAGGCGGTTATGAAAAACTGTTTTTT CASSLEVGGYEKLFF
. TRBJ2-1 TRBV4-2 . TGTGCCAGCAGCCAAGGAGAATCAGCGGGTGGCTCCTACAATGAGCAGTTCTTC CASSQGESAGGSYNEQFF
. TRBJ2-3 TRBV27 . TGTGCCAGCAGAGAGCCCCGGGGCACAGATACGCAGTATTTT CASREPRGTDTQYF
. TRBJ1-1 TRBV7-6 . TGTGCCAGCAGCTTAAGTAGGGGAGGGGGCACTGAAGCTTTCTTT CASSLSRGGGTEAFF
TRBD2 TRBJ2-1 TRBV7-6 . TGTGCCAGCAGCTTAGTAGCGGGGGGGAGCTCCTACAATGAGCAGTTCTTC CASSLVAGGSSYNEQFF
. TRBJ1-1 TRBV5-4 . TGTGCCAGCAGTTTCGCGGGGAGATGGAACACTGAAGCTTTCTTT CASSFAGRWNTEAFF
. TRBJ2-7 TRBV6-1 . TGTGCCAGGACAGGTTGCGAGCAGTACTTC CARTGCEQYF
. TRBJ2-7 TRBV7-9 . TGTGCCAGCAGTTCCCCGGGACCGGGGGGCAAGTACTTC CASSSPGPGGKYF
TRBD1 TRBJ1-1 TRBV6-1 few TGTGCCAGCAGTGAAGCACAGGGGGCGCGAACTGAAGCTTTCTTT CASSEAQGARTEAFF
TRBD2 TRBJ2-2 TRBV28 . TGTGCCAGCAGGCCGCGGACAGAGACCGGGACTAGACTACTTCCCGGGGAGCTGTTTTTT CASRPRTETGTRLLPGELFF
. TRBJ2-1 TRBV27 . TGTGCCAGCAGTTTATACCGGCGGCTCTACAATGAGCAGTTCTTC CASSLYRRLYNEQFF
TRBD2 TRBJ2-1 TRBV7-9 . TGTGCCAGCAGCCCGGCGGGGATTAGCGGGAGGTACTCCAACAATGAGCAGTTCTTC CASSPAGISGRYSNNEQFF
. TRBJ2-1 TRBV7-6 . TGTGCCAGCAGCTTAGCAGGAGCGTACAATGAGCAGTTCTTC CASSLAGAYNEQFF
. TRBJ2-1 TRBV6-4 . TGTGCCAGCAGCAAGGGGGACGGCGGCAATGAGCAGTTCTTC CASSKGDGGNEQFF
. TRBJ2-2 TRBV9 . TGTGCCAGCAGCCGAACGGGTTTTAACACCGGGGAGCTGTTTTTT CASSRTGFNTGELFF
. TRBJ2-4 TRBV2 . TGTGCCAGCAGTGAAGCCGCCCGGGACATTCAGTACTTC CASSEAARDIQYF
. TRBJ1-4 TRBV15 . TGTGCCACCAGCAGAGCCCAGGAATCTAATGAAAAACTGTTTTTT CATSRAQESNEKLFF
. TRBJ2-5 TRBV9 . TGTGCCAGCAGCTCCAGGGTGGTCGGGCAAGAGACCCAGTACTTC CASSSRVVGQETQYF
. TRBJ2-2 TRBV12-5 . TGTGCTAGTGGTTTTTCGGGAGCGGGCACCGGGGAGCTGTTTTTT CASGFSGAGTGELFF
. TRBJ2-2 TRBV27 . TGTGCCAGCAGTTTATACGGCAGGGTGGGAACCGGGGAGCTGTTTTTT CASSLYGRVGTGELFF
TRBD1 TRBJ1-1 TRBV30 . TGTGCCTGGGACACCTTGGACAGGGCGATCGGAGACCACACTGAAGCTTTCTTT CAWDTLDRAIGDHTEAFF
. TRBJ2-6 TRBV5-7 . TGTGCCAGCAGCCCGATCAACTATGGGGCCAACGTCCTGACTTTC CASSPINYGANVLTF
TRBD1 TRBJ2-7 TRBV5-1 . TGCGCCAGCAGCTTGGGCCAGGGGGTCTCCTACGAGCAGTACTTC CASSLGQGVSYEQYF
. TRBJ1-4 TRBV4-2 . TGTGCCAGCAGCCAAGAACAGTTTAATGAAAAACTGTTTTTT CASSQEQFNEKLFF
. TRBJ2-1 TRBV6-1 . TGTGCCAGCAGTGTCAGGGCGCATGAGCAGTTCTTC CASSVRAHEQFF
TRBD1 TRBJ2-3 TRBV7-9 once TGTGCCAGCAGCCCTCCGAACAGGGGATCAGATACGCAGTATTTT CASSPPNRGSDTQYF
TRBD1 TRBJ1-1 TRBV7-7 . TGTGCCAGCAGCTCAACCGGACAGGATGAAGCTTTCTTT CASSSTGQDEAFF
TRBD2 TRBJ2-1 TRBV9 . TGTGCCAGCAGCGTAGAGGGACTAGCAGTCGATGAGCAGTTCTTC CASSVEGLAVDEQFF
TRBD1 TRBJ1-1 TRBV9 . TGTGCCAGCAGCGTCGGGACAGGGCTCTCTTTCTTT CASSVGTGLSFF
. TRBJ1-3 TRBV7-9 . TGTGCCAGCACAGCTGGAAACACCATATATTTT CASTAGNTIYF
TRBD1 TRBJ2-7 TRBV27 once TGTGCCAGCAGTTTATTAAGACCGACAGGGACCTACGAGCAGTACTTC CASSLLRPTGTYEQYF
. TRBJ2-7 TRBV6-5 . TGTGCCAGCAGTTACTCGAATGGACTCCGCTCCTACGAGCAGTACTTC CASSYSNGLRSYEQYF
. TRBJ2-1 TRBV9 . TGTGCCAGCAGCGTGCGGCTTTTTACCTACAATGAGCAGTTCTTC CASSVRLFTYNEQFF
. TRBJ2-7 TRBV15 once TGTGCCACCAGCAGAGATCGGGCAGGGATTCCCTACGAGCAGTACTTC CATSRDRAGIPYEQYF
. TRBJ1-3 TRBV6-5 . TGTGCCAGCAGTGCCACAGGGTCTGGAAACACCATATATTTT CASSATGSGNTIYF
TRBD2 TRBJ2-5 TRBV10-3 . TGTGCCATCAGTGACGGTATTTCCGGGACTAGCGGGGGGGCCCGTGAGACCCAGTACTTC CAISDGISGTSGGARETQYF
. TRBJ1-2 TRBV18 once TGTGCCAGCTCACCTCGGGAGGGGATAGATGGCTACACCTTC CASSPREGIDGYTF
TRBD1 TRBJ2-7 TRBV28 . TGTGCCAGCAGTTTATCCCCTACAGGGGACGAGCAGTACTTC CASSLSPTGDEQYF
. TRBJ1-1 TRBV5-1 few TGCGCCAGCAGCGCCGACGACCCAGGAGCTTTCTTT CASSADDPGAFF
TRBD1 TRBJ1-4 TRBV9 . TGTGCCAGCAGCGTGACAGGGTCGACTAATGAAAAACTGTTTTTT CASSVTGSTNEKLFF
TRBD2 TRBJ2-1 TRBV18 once TGTGCCAGCTCACCGTGGACTAGCGGGCTTACTTACAATGAGCAGTTCTTC CASSPWTSGLTYNEQFF
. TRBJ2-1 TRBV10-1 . TGCGCCAGCAGTGAGTCGCGGGGAATAGTTAAGAATGAGCAGTTCTTC CASSESRGIVKNEQFF
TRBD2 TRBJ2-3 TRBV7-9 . TGTGCCAGCTCAAGAAGCGGGGGGGCCCGTCTCAGAGATACGCAGTATTTT CASSRSGGARLRDTQYF
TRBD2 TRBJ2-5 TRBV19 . TGTGCCAGTAGTATATGGGGGGGGGAGACCCAGTACTTC CASSIWGGETQYF
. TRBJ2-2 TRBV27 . TGTGCCAGCAGTCCCAGACAGCTTACCGGGGAGCTGTTTTTT CASSPRQLTGELFF
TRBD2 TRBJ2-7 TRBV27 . TGTGCCAGCAGCCGCAGCGGGCGGGAGTACGAGCAGTACTTC CASSRSGREYEQYF
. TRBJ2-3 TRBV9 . TGTGCCAGCAGCGTAGCGGGGGACACAGATACGCAGTATTTT CASSVAGDTDTQYF
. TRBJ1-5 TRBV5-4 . TGTGCCAGCAGTTTCGGGAGTCAGCCCCAGCATTTT CASSFGSQPQHF
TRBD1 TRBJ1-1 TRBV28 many TGTGCCAGCAGCCCGACAGGGGTGGGCACTGAAGCTTTCTTT CASSPTGVGTEAFF
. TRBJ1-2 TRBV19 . TGTGCCGCCACCCCCCGCAGGGCTAACTATGGCTACACCTTC CAATPRRANYGYTF
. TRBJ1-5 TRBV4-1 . TGCGCCAGCAGCCAAGAGGGGGTGGGGGGTCAGCCCCAGCATTTT CASSQEGVGGQPQHF
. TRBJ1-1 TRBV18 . TGTGCCAGCTCACCACCGTGGGGAGTGAACACTGAAGCTTTCTTT CASSPPWGVNTEAFF